Listed here are 28 T cell receptor beta chains from one sample, sequenced in a study of OX40 agonist ivuxolimab in advanced cancers. The protocol was immunoSEQ multiplex PCR, while the TCRdb copy is restricted to in-frame clones and leaves out a portion. The sample carries fewer than 20,000 clones, 70% to 90% recorded once. Sample: CD4+ or CD8+ T cells sorted from blood, taken in a trial of the OX40 agonist ivuxolimab. These receptor sequences come from an adult with an advanced solid tumor such as melanoma, head and neck, liver or kidney cancer.

The chain has TRBV6-5 and TRBJ2-1; 8 bases fit TRBD2. The CDR3 has 15 amino acids. Germline trimming cut 6 bases from V and 2 bases from J; bases unmatched to any gene: 6. Per the germline V gene, CDR1 is MNHEY and CDR2 is SVGAGI. The CDR3, as DNA: TGTGCCAGCAGAACCCGGGGGGGCCCCTACAATGAGCAGTTCTTC. Protein sequence: CASRTRGGPYNEQFF.

V usage is TRBV7-2 and J usage is TRBJ2-2, with D unclear. Trimming stripped 3 bases from V and 4 bases from J, with 9 bases between. Per germline, CDR1 SGHTA and CDR2 FQGNSA. The CDR3 extends over 14 amino acids. CDR3 loop: CASSFPLTTGELFF. As DNA, the CDR3 is TGTGCCAGCAGCTTTCCCCTCACCACCGGGGAGCTGTTTTTT.

The chain uses TRBV6-6 and TRBJ2-7; 10 bases fit TRBD1. Germline V CDR1 and CDR2: MNHNY, SVGAGI (reference sequence). This CDR3 is 15 amino acids long. V lost 2 bases, J lost 7 bases, and 8 bases stayed unmatched. CDR3 in amino acids: CASSYQGTGEPEQYF. In DNA form, the CDR3 reads TGTGCCAGCAGTTACCAAGGGACAGGGGAGCCTGAGCAGTACTTC.

This clone was seen only once. The V call is TRBV28, the J call TRBJ2-3; TRBD2 matches 7 bases. CDR1 and CDR2 from the germline V gene are MDHEN and SYDVKM. This CDR3 region has 14 residues. The CDR3 region is CGIGEGIGTDTQYF. CDR3 DNA: TGTGGGATAGGGGAGGGAATTGGCACAGATACGCAGTATTTT.

The chain is built from TRBV7-9 and TRBJ2-5; D perhaps matches TRBD2 (6 bases). Trimming shortened V by 5 bases and J by 2 bases, and 12 bases separated the two germline ends. This CDR3 region has 14 residues. The germline gives CDR1 SEHNR, CDR2 FQNEAQ (reference sequence). CDR3 residues: CASSVLGGQETQYF. In DNA, the CDR3 is TGTGCCAGCAGCGTGCTGGGGGGTCAAGAGACCCAGTACTTC.

This clone has ten or more counts. The chain combines TRBV6-1 with TRBJ1-3; D call uncertain. The CDR3 is 12 amino acids. The V gene's germline CDR1 is MNHNS and CDR2 SASEGT. V was shortened by 10 bases and J by 4 bases, with 11 bases between the two germline ends. This CDR3 is CATVGLGNTIYF. The CDR3 DNA reads as TGTGCCACCGTAGGACTCGGAAACACCATATATTTT.

This sequence joins TRBV4-1 and TRBJ2-2; no reliable D call. V lost 3 bases, J lost 6 bases, and 11 bases lay in between. The CDR3 has 14 residues. Germline lookup yields CDR1 MGHRA and CDR2 YSYEKL. The CDR3 DNA sequence: TGCGCCAGCAGCCATTCTCTAGGAGCCGGGGAGCTGTTTTTT. It translates to CASSHSLGAGELFF.

The chain is built from TRBV19 and TRBJ2-1, with 11 positions matching TRBD2. This CDR3 is built from 14 residues. CDR1 LNHDA and CDR2 SQIVND come from the germline V gene (reference sequence). V trimming: 5 bases; J trimming: 7 bases; junction bases outside the gene matches: 4. The CDR3, as DNA: TGTGCCAGTAGTGCTAGCGGGGGGTTGAATGAGCAGTTCTTC. Its translation: CASSASGGLNEQFF.

The count of this clone is one. The chain joins TRBV6-1 to TRBJ2-4, with 7 bases aligning to TRBD2. J was trimmed by 12 bases and V by 7 bases; bases with no gene match: 18. The germline V gene has CDR1 MNHNS and CDR2 SASEGT. The CDR3 has 15 residues. The CDR3: CASTSPGLADVNQYF. CDR3 DNA sequence: TGTGCCAGCACTTCCCCGGGGCTAGCGGACGTCAATCAGTACTTC.

This chain connects TRBV27 to TRBJ2-7; 10 nucleotides align to TRBD2. This CDR3 comprises 14 residues. Germline loops: CDR1 MNHEY, CDR2 SMNVEV (reference sequence). J was trimmed by 3 bases and V by 4 bases; bases with no gene match: 3. The CDR3 sequence is CASSWASGSYEQYF. CDR3 nucleotide sequence: TGTGCCAGCAGTTGGGCTAGCGGGAGCTACGAGCAGTACTTC.

The chain couples TRBV29-1 to TRBJ1-1, with D uncertain. This CDR3 contains 15 residues. Deletions cut 3 bases from V and 2 bases from J, with 16 bases between. CDR1 SQVTM and CDR2 ANQGSEA come from the germline V gene. The CDR3 DNA is TGCAGCGTTGATCTCTCCGCGACGGACAACACTGAAGCTTTCTTT. Amino acids: CSVDLSATDNTEAFF.

The CDR3 DNA is TGTGCCAGCAGTTCGGCGACAGGGACCTACGAGCAGTACTTC. Its protein product is CASSSATGTYEQYF. The chain is built from TRBV27 and TRBJ2-7; the match to TRBD1 covers 7 bases. CDR1 and CDR2 (germline): MNHEY, SMNVEV (reference sequence). The CDR3 sequence is 14 residues long. Trimming cost V 4 bases and J 2 bases; bases outside gene matches: 5.

This chain joins TRBV7-2 and TRBJ2-7, with unresolved D. This CDR3 region has 12 residues. V was trimmed by 0 bases and J by 6 bases, leaving 6 bases between them. The V gene's germline CDR1 is SGHTA and CDR2 FQGNSA. CDR3 nucleotides: TGTGCCAGCAGCTTAGCCCCAGGCGAGCAGTACTTC. Protein sequence: CASSLAPGEQYF. The variable domain in full, with the rest retrieved from reference TRBV7-2 and TRBJ2-7, is GAGVSQSPSNKVTEKGKDVELRCDPISGHTALYWYRQSLGQGLEFLIYFQGNSAPDKSGLPSDRFSAERTGGSVSTLTIQRTQQEDSAVYLCASSLAPGEQYFGPGTRLTVT.

This clone appeared once. This chain connects TRBV6-5 to TRBJ1-3; TRBD1 matches at 9 bases. The junction had 5 bases not matched to a gene; V was cut back by 6 bases and J by 2 bases. Germline V gene sequence: CDR1 MNHEY, CDR2 SVGAGI. The CDR3 contains 15 residues. The CDR3 protein is CASRPTGGTGNTIYF. The CDR3 DNA reads TGTGCCAGCAGACCGACAGGGGGAACTGGAAACACCATATATTTT.

The chain links TRBV15 to TRBJ1-4; D possibly corresponds to TRBD1 (6 bases). V was trimmed by 5 bases and J by 0 bases, leaving 10 bases between them. The CDR3 length is 15 residues. Germline lookup yields CDR1 LNHNV and CDR2 YYDKDF (reference sequence). Here the CDR3 reads CATSGTGTTNEKLFF. DNA for the CDR3: TGTGCCACCAGCGGAACAGGGACAACTAATGAAAAACTGTTTTTT.

This sequence joins TRBV21-1 and TRBJ1-1. TRBV21-1 is a pseudogene. The CDR3 length is 14 residues. The CDR3 DNA is TGTGCCAGCAGCAAAAAAGGACGGAACACTGAAGCTTTCTTT. Protein: CASSKKGRNTEAFF.

V and J are TRBV10-3 and TRBJ1-1; D gene uncertain. The CDR3 sequence is 13 residues long. The V gene lost 2 bases and the J gene lost 3 bases, with 7 bases spanning the gap. CDR1 is ENHRY and CDR2 is SYGVKD in the germline V gene. This CDR3 is CAISERQDTEAFF. CDR3 bases: TGTGCCATCAGTGAGAGGCAGGACACTGAAGCTTTCTTT.

The rearrangement joins TRBV19 to TRBJ2-3; D unresolved. Germline V gene lookup returns CDR1 LNHDA and CDR2 SQIVND (reference sequence). There are 11 residues in the CDR3. Trimming took 1 base from V and 4 from J, leaving 0 bases between them. CDR3 sequence: CASSIADTQYF. The DNA for the CDR3 is TGTGCCAGTAGTATAGCAGATACGCAGTATTTT.

This chain joins TRBV5-1 and TRBJ2-7, with TRBD2 matching 10 bases. After removal of 0 bases from V and 4 bases from J, the junction contained 1 base not matched to a gene. This CDR3 is built from 14 residues. Germline V gives CDR1 SGHRS, CDR2 YFSETQ. In nucleotides, the CDR3 is TGCGCCAGCAGCTTGGCTAGCGGGGGTTACGAGCAGTACTTC. Encoded protein: CASSLASGGYEQYF.

The chain couples TRBV4-1 to TRBJ2-7; TRBD2 might be the D (5 bases). Trimming took off 0 bases at V and 5 bases at J, with 8 bases between the two ends. Germline CDR1 reads MGHRA; CDR2 reads YSYEKL. The CDR3 contains 13 residues. The CDR3, as DNA: TGCGCCAGCAGCCAAGAGGAGGTAGACGAGCAGTACTTC. This encodes CASSQEEVDEQYF.

This clone has only one observation. This sequence joins TRBV10-1 and TRBJ2-7; unclear D gene. CDR1 WNHNN and CDR2 SYGVQD come from the germline V gene (reference sequence). The V end was cut by 6 bases, the J end by 3 bases, with 12 bases between. The CDR3 totals 13 residues. Here the CDR3 DNA reads TGCGCCAGCAGCGAGACTTTTCTCTACGAGCAGTACTTC. Amino acid sequence: CASSETFLYEQYF.

The chain joins TRBV14 to TRBJ2-7, with a possible D match to TRBD2 (6 bases). V was trimmed by 4 bases and J by 0 bases, leaving 16 bases between them. Looked up from germline, CDR1 is SGHDN and CDR2 is FVKESK. The CDR3 has 16 residues. The CDR3 DNA is TGTGCCAGCAGCCTCGCGGCTTGGCGGGGCTCCTACGAGCAGTACTTC. Translated: CASSLAAWRGSYEQYF.

V is TRBV9 and J is TRBJ1-2; the D gene is possibly TRBD1 (5 bases). Germline V gives CDR1 SGDLS, CDR2 YYNGEE. The CDR3 is made up of 18 amino acids. Trimming left V 3 bases short and J 3 bases short, with 24 bases between. The CDR3 coding sequence is TGTGCCAGCAGCGAAAGTTCGGGACCCAGCTCCCCCTACTATGGCTACACCTTC. The encoded protein is CASSESSGPSSPYYGYTF.

The rearrangement links TRBV10-2 to TRBJ2-3, with 9 bases that match TRBD1. V lost 3 bases and J lost 0; bases outside the gene matches: 4. The CDR3 extends over 16 amino acids. Germline lookup yields CDR1 WSHSY and CDR2 SAAADI. As DNA, the CDR3 is TGCGCCAGCAGTGACCCAGGGACAGGGAGCACAGATACGCAGTATTTT. Translating it yields CASSDPGTGSTDTQYF.

This chain uses TRBV4-1 with TRBJ2-1, with TRBD2 matching 11 bases. V was pared by 3 bases and J by 5 bases, with 3 bases of the junction left unmatched. The CDR3 covers 15 residues. Germline CDR1 reads MGHRA; CDR2 reads YSYEKL. CDR3 coding DNA: TGCGCCAGCAGCCACACTAGCGGGGGCAACAATGAGCAGTTCTTC. This gives the protein CASSHTSGGNNEQFF.

The rearrangement joins TRBV14 to TRBJ2-7; D possibly corresponds to TRBD1 (6 bases). CDR3 length: 13 residues. V was pared by 4 bases and J by 2 bases, with 9 bases between. Germline-derived CDR1 and CDR2 are SGHDN and FVKESK. DNA of the CDR3: TGTGCCAGCAGCCCGTGGACAGCCTACGAGCAGTACTTC. The encoded protein is CASSPWTAYEQYF.

This chain joins TRBV18 and TRBJ2-1; 9 bases match TRBD1. V lost 3 bases, J lost 4 bases, and 7 bases stayed unmatched. CDR3 length: 16 residues. Germline loops: CDR1 KGHSH, CDR2 LQKENI. This chain's CDR3 is CASSPTGQGGYNEQFF. DNA of the CDR3: TGTGCCAGCTCACCGACGGGACAGGGAGGTTACAATGAGCAGTTCTTC.

By share, this clone counts as large (0.1 to 1%). This chain joins TRBV2 and TRBJ2-7; D gene unclear. Germline assignment: CDR1 SNHLY and CDR2 FYNNEI. V gave up 5 bases and J gave up 4 bases, with 6 bases separating them. CDR3 size: 11 residues. The CDR3 loop is CASSSIYEQYF. The CDR3 nucleotides read TGTGCCAGCAGTTCCATTTACGAGCAGTACTTC.